Each of the 24 T cell receptor beta chains below was sequenced from the same sample in a study of T cells in Graves' hyperthyroidism and ophthalmopathy. Authors of the study amplified TCR beta CDR3 regions from RNA transcripts. The TCR CDR3 first-round RT-PCR relied on the HTBI primer set. TCRdb passed the multiplex PCR reads through MiXCR, listing each CDR3 protein once. The sample has hundreds of thousands of distinct CDR3 sequences; over 15% are singletons. Sequencing was performed on blood. These receptor sequences come from a woman aged 55-70 years with Graves' ophthalmopathy.

The genes are TRBV10-3 and TRBJ1-2, with D perhaps TRBD1 (6 bases). Germline CDR1 and CDR2: ENHRY and SYGVKD. This CDR3 contains 14 residues. V lost 4 bases, J lost 7 bases, and 16 bases lay in between. The CDR3 loop reads CAISANREEAGYTF. The CDR3 DNA sequence: TGTGCCATCAGTGCGAACAGGGAGGAGGCTGGCTACACCTTC.

There are a few counts of this clonotype. V usage is TRBV6-2 or TRBV6-3 and J usage is TRBJ1-6, with 9 positions matching TRBD1. The length of the CDR3 is 18 residues. J gave up 2 bases and V 2 bases, and 7 bases lay outside the gene matches. The V gene's germline CDR1 is MNHEY and CDR2 SVGEGT. The CDR3 coding sequence is TGTGCCAGCAGTTACACCTCCGGGACAGGGACCTATAATTCACCCCTCCACTTT. Its protein product is CASSYTSGTGTYNSPLHF.

In its sample, this clonotype was seen a few times. This chain uses TRBV2 with TRBJ1-4, with 11 nucleotides matching TRBD1. The CDR3 extends over 17 amino acids. V dropped 6 bases and J dropped 3; count of bases not matched to a gene: 9. CDR1 and CDR2 (germline): SNHLY, FYNNEI. The CDR3 protein is CASRPAGQGAPNEKLFF. CDR3 bases: TGTGCCAGCAGGCCGGCAGGACAGGGGGCCCCTAATGAAAAACTGTTTTTT.

This clonotype was observed at least ten times. The junction shows a germline mismatch at one end, possibly a read error. This CDR3 is CASRNTGNPGELFF. CDR3 DNA sequence: TGTGCCAGCAGAAACACAGGGAACCCCGGGGAGCTGTTTTTT. V usage is TRBV12-3 or TRBV12-4 and J usage is TRBJ2-2; D is possibly TRBD1 (6 bases). The CDR3 has 14 residues.

This clonotype has ten or more counts. The chain recombines TRBV12-3 or TRBV12-4 with TRBJ1-5, with no clear D. Trimming left V 3 bases short and J 3 bases short, with 6 bases between. This CDR3 comprises 13 residues. The CDR3 coding sequence is TGTGCCAGCAGTTTCCGATACAATCAGCCCCAGCATTTT. This translates into CASSFRYNQPQHF.

The V gene is TRBV20-1, the J gene TRBJ2-2, with D hard to call. Trimming cost V 3 bases and J 1 base, with 9 bases left between them. The CDR3 sequence is 14 residues long. Germline V lookup: CDR1 DFQATT, CDR2 SNEGSKA (reference sequence). The CDR3 loop is CSARNSGNTGELFF. In nucleotides, the CDR3 is TGCAGTGCTAGGAATTCAGGGAACACCGGGGAGCTGTTTTTT.

There are many counts of this clonotype. The chain recombines TRBV5-1 with TRBJ2-5, with D perhaps matching TRBD1 or TRBD2 (5 bases each). Germline V gives CDR1 SGHRS, CDR2 YFSETQ. The CDR3 is 16 amino acids. The V gene lost 0 bases and the J gene lost 3 bases, with 15 bases spanning the gap. The DNA for the CDR3 is TGCGCCAGCAGCTTGGCTGGGGGAAGTATAGAAGAGACCCAGTACTTC. This encodes CASSLAGGSIEETQYF.

The chain recombines TRBV10-2 with TRBJ2-7; D gene ambiguous. Between the trimmed V and J ends, which lost 4 bases and 2 bases, there was a span of 12 bases. This CDR3 is built from 14 residues. Germline V gives CDR1 WSHSY, CDR2 SAAADI. CDR3 in DNA: TGCGCCAGCAGTGCAAGGGCAGATACCTACGAGCAGTACTTC. Translating it yields CASSARADTYEQYF.

This clonotype has a handful of counts. The chain employs TRBV20-1 and TRBJ2-1; 13 positions agree with TRBD2. Trimming cost V 5 bases and J 7 bases; bases outside gene matches: 11. The CDR3 totals 16 residues. The germline V gene encodes CDR1 DFQATT and CDR2 SNEGSKA (reference sequence). Written as DNA, the CDR3 is TGCAGTGCTGAACCCGGGACTAGCGGGAAAGGGAATGAGCAGTTCTTC. It codes for CSAEPGTSGKGNEQFF.

This clonotype was picked up a small number of times. The J gene is TRBJ2-5, the V gene TRBV5-1, with D possibly being TRBD1 or TRBD2 (6 bases each). Germline values: CDR1 SGHRS, CDR2 YFSETQ. CDR3 length: 13 amino acids. Trimming took off 1 base at V and 4 bases at J, with 8 bases between the two ends. CDR3 loop: CASSLRGAETQYF. CDR3 coding DNA: TGCGCCAGCAGCTTGAGGGGGGCAGAGACCCAGTACTTC.

In this sample, this clonotype turned up a few times. The V and J genes are TRBV6-2 or TRBV6-3 and TRBJ2-5; D remains unclear. Germline V gives CDR1 MNHEY, CDR2 SVGEGT. Trimming cost V 3 bases and J 4 bases, with 9 bases left between them. The CDR3 totals 13 residues. As DNA, the CDR3 is TGTGCCAGCAGTTATAACCTCGCAGAGACCCAGTACTTC. Translation gives CASSYNLAETQYF.

The chain has TRBV28 and TRBJ2-3, with 11 bases fitting TRBD2. The V and J ends lost 5 bases and 1 base, in that order; junction bases with no gene match: 2. The germline V gene has CDR1 MDHEN and CDR2 SYDVKM. The CDR3 runs to 15 residues. This chain's CDR3 is CASSPSGGRTDTQYF. CDR3 bases: TGTGCCAGCAGTCCTAGCGGGGGGCGCACAGATACGCAGTATTTT.

The gene calls are TRBV30 and TRBJ1-5, with D perhaps TRBD1 (5 bases). In germline, CDR1 is GTSNPN, CDR2 SVGIG (reference sequence). This CDR3 region has 15 residues. Trimming pared 3 bases from V and 5 bases from J, leaving 17 bases between. This chain's CDR3 is CAWSGGSRGDQPQHF. The CDR3 bases are TGTGCCTGGAGCGGGGGGAGCCGGGGCGATCAGCCCCAGCATTTT.

This clonotype occurred many times. This chain connects TRBV7-2 to TRBJ2-7; no reliable D call. V gave up 1 base and J gave up 2 bases, with 15 bases separating them. Looked up from germline, CDR1 is SGHTA and CDR2 is FQGNSA. The CDR3 loop spans 16 amino acids. The CDR3 coding sequence is TGTGCCAGCAGCTTAGTTGGGTTTCCTCGGGCCTACGAGCAGTACTTC. This encodes CASSLVGFPRAYEQYF.

This clonotype was picked up many times. The chain carries TRBV11-2 and TRBJ2-7; D is possibly TRBD2 (6 bases). Germline V CDR1 and CDR2: SGHAT, FQNNGV. This CDR3 region has 13 residues. V lost 3 bases and J lost 3, with 9 bases in between. CDR3 protein: CASSFGLRYEQYF. For the CDR3, the DNA is TGTGCCAGCAGCTTCGGACTACGCTACGAGCAGTACTTC.

There are a few counts of this clonotype. Possible read error: a much larger clone is one base away. This sequence joins TRBV18 and TRBJ1-2; D remains unclear. This CDR3 comprises 15 residues. Trimming cost V 0 bases and J 3 bases, with 11 bases left between them. CDR1 is KGHSH and CDR2 is LQKENI in the germline V gene. CDR3 in amino acids: CASSPPDNLDYGYTF. The CDR3 region has the DNA TGTGCCAGCTCACCACCCGACAATCTCGACTATGGCTACACCTTC.

The J gene is TRBJ1-2, the V gene TRBV28; a possible D gene is TRBD1 (6 bases). The V end was cut by 6 bases, the J end by 7 bases, with 21 bases between. CDR3 length equals 15 residues. The V gene's germline CDR1 is MDHEN and CDR2 SYDVKM. Here the CDR3 DNA reads TGTGCCAGCAGACAAACTACAGGGAGTTTTCGTGGCTACACCTTC. It specifies CASRQTTGSFRGYTF.

This rearrangement joins TRBV9 to TRBJ2-7, with TRBD1 matching over 10 bases. With 2 bases clipped from V and 9 bases from J, the junction kept 5 bases outside the gene matches. Germline loops: CDR1 SGDLS, CDR2 YYNGEE. The CDR3 is 13 residues long. The chain's CDR3 is CASSVGDRGRQYF. CDR3 DNA: TGTGCCAGCAGCGTGGGAGACAGGGGGCGGCAGTACTTC.

The rearrangement links TRBV14 to TRBJ1-2; no clear D gene. This CDR3 spans 14 amino acids. Deletions cut 4 bases from V and 4 bases from J, with 13 bases between. Looked up from germline, CDR1 is SGHDN and CDR2 is FVKESK. This chain's CDR3 is CASSPLAVPYGYTF. The CDR3 nucleotides are TGTGCCAGCAGCCCGCTTGCGGTTCCCTATGGCTACACCTTC.

V is TRBV15 and J is TRBJ1-4; no reliable D call. V was trimmed by 2 bases and J by 4 bases, leaving 11 bases between them. The V gene's germline CDR1 is LNHNV and CDR2 YYDKDF (reference sequence). The CDR3 spans 15 residues. CDR3 DNA sequence: TGTGCCACCAGCAGAAACACGGACTTTAATGAAAAACTGTTTTTT. Residues: CATSRNTDFNEKLFF.

The chain links TRBV12-3 or TRBV12-4 to TRBJ1-3; D may be TRBD1 (6 bases). V was clipped by 2 bases and J by 0 bases, with 17 bases between them. The CDR3 has 18 residues. The CDR3 reads CASSLRLGQSFSGNTIYF. Here the CDR3 DNA reads TGTGCCAGCAGTTTACGTTTAGGACAGAGCTTCTCTGGAAACACCATATATTTT.

This clonotype was seen repeatedly, ten times or more. The chain joins TRBV3-1 to TRBJ2-5; perhaps TRBD1 as D (5 bases). The CDR3 is made up of 15 amino acids. The germline V gene encodes CDR1 LGHDT and CDR2 YNNKEL (reference sequence). The V gene lost 4 bases and the J gene lost 0 bases, with 12 bases spanning the gap. For the CDR3, the DNA is TGTGCCAGCAGCCCGAGCCCGACAGACCAAGAGACCCAGTACTTC. It yields the protein CASSPSPTDQETQYF.

This clonotype was counted ten times or more. The V and J genes are TRBV15 and TRBJ2-3; D remains unclear. The CDR3 is made up of 14 amino acids. The V and J ends lost 0 bases and 4 bases respectively, with 8 bases between them. Looked up from germline, CDR1 is LNHNV and CDR2 is YYDKDF (reference sequence). CDR3 nucleotide sequence: TGTGCCACCAGCAGAGATAAACGGGCAGATACGCAGTATTTT. Translation gives CATSRDKRADTQYF.

The chain has TRBV18 and TRBJ1-1; D possibly corresponds to TRBD1 (6 bases). The CDR3 covers 15 residues. V was clipped by 4 bases and J by 1 base, with 13 bases between them. Germline V gives CDR1 KGHSH, CDR2 LQKENI. The DNA for the CDR3 is TGTGCCAGCTCACTCGGGACATTATCGAACACTGAAGCTTTCTTT. Its translation: CASSLGTLSNTEAFF.